The 14 T cell receptor beta chains given below trace back to one sample, sequenced in a study of regulatory T cells in long-lasting Graves disease. Time point reported: newly diagnosed GD, antithyroid drugs for less than 3 months. The authors made the TCR library using RNA they extracted from PBMCs. Arm-PCR with iRepertoire HTBI primers amplified the CDR3 regions for these TCR beta libraries. TCRdb itself ran the multiplex PCR reads through MiXCR, one entry per CDR3 protein. The sample carries about half a million distinct CDR3 sequences, approximately 12% recorded once. The same data also went into a second study, on T cells in Graves' hyperthyroidism and ophthalmopathy.

The sample consisted of peripheral blood mononuclear cells (PBMCs), taken at new diagnosis, from a patient treated with antithyroid drugs. The receptors stem from a woman aged 25 to 45 with Graves disease.

This clonotype was seen repeatedly, ten times or more. The rearrangement joins TRBV13 to TRBJ1-2; the D is unclear. The V end was cut by 2 bases, the J end by 0 bases, with 10 bases between. The CDR3 loop spans 15 amino acids. Germline lookup yields CDR1 PRHDT and CDR2 FYEKMQ (reference sequence). The CDR3 here is CASSLYRLPNYGYTF. CDR3 nucleotides: TGTGCCAGCAGCTTATATCGGCTACCTAACTATGGCTACACCTTC.

This clonotype was seen at least ten times. The chain couples TRBV11-2 to TRBJ2-1; D gene ambiguous. CDR3 length: 12 residues. Germline V CDR1 and CDR2: SGHAT, FQNNGV. The V gene lost 3 bases and the J gene lost 5 bases, with 5 bases spanning the gap. This chain's CDR3 is CASSFGDNEQFF. In nucleotides, the CDR3 is TGTGCCAGCAGCTTTGGGGACAATGAGCAGTTCTTC.

The chain employs TRBV6-5 and TRBJ2-5; perhaps D is TRBD1 or TRBD2 (5 bases each). The DNA end favors TRBJ2-1, so the J call may be wrong. The length of the CDR3 is 14 residues. Germline lookup yields CDR1 MNHEY and CDR2 SVGAGI. The CDR3 here is CASSYSMSGGRQFF. The CDR3 DNA sequence: TGTGCCAGCAGTTACTCGATGAGTGGGGGACGGCAGTTCTTC.

The rearrangement uses TRBV13 and TRBJ1-6; the D gene is possibly TRBD1 (5 bases). V was clipped by 5 bases and J by 1 base, with 9 bases between them. The germline CDR1 and CDR2 sequences are PRHDT and FYEKMQ (reference sequence). CDR3 length: 15 amino acids. The CDR3, as DNA: TGTGCCAGCAGCCCCCGGGGGTCCTATAATTCACCCCTCCACTTT. Its protein is CASSPRGSYNSPLHF.

The V and J genes are TRBV4-1 and TRBJ2-4, with D possibly matching TRBD2 (7 bases). Germline values: CDR1 MGHRA, CDR2 YSYEKL. Trimming left V 1 base short and J 3 bases short, with 10 bases between. This CDR3 is built from 15 residues. DNA of the CDR3: TGCGCCAGCAGCCAAGTAGGGGGGGGCAAAAACATTCAGTACTTC. Translating it yields CASSQVGGGKNIQYF.

At least ten counts were recorded for this clonotype. Being one base from a much bigger clone, this may be a read error. The rearrangement links TRBV12-3 or TRBV12-4 to TRBJ2-5; D is perhaps TRBD2 (5 bases). CDR3 length equals 13 residues. CDR3 amino acids: CAGSLQRQETQYF. CDR3 coding DNA: TGTGCCGGCAGTTTACAGCGGCAAGAGACCCAGTACTTC.

This clonotype was detected ten times or more. CDR3 loop: CASSPDRQSTDTQYF. The CDR3 nucleotides read TGTGCCAGCAGCCCGGATCGGCAGAGCACAGATACGCAGTATTTT. The V gene is TRBV12-3 or TRBV12-4, the J gene TRBJ2-3; D uncertain. V was cut by 6 bases and J by 0 bases, with 13 bases left in between. The CDR3 loop spans 15 amino acids.

This clonotype was seen ten or more times. The chain is built from TRBV6-1 and TRBJ2-2; D is uncertain. Trimming removed 2 bases from V and 6 bases from J, with 10 bases in between. Germline values: CDR1 MNHNS, CDR2 SASEGT. The CDR3 spans 14 residues. This CDR3 reads CASSEPGSAGELFF. As DNA, the CDR3 is TGTGCCAGCAGTGAACCGGGTAGTGCCGGGGAGCTGTTTTTT.

This clonotype was found many times. This sequence joins TRBV2 and TRBJ2-1; possible D gene TRBD2, 5 bases. The CDR3 length is 16 residues. Looked up from germline, CDR1 is SNHLY and CDR2 is FYNNEI. The germline V and J ends were trimmed by 3 bases and 3 bases, with 15 bases remaining between them. This CDR3 reads CASSEGAGWDYNEQFF. DNA of the CDR3: TGTGCCAGCAGTGAGGGAGCCGGTTGGGACTACAATGAGCAGTTCTTC.

This chain joins TRBV20-1 and TRBJ2-7; TRBD2 matches at 12 bases. V gave up 4 bases and J gave up 4 bases; unmatched junction bases: 5. Germline V CDR1 and CDR2: DFQATT, SNEGSKA (reference sequence). This CDR3 region has 14 residues. DNA of the CDR3: TGCAGTGCTATAGTGGGACTAGCGGGTTACGAGCAGTACTTC. It is translated as CSAIVGLAGYEQYF.

This clonotype has a count of ten or more. V is TRBV5-1 and J is TRBJ2-2; D perhaps matches TRBD1 (6 bases). V was clipped by 1 base and J by 6 bases, with 16 bases between them. Germline lookup yields CDR1 SGHRS and CDR2 YFSETQ. The length of the CDR3 is 16 residues. This CDR3 is CASSLRGWTVSGELFF. The CDR3 nucleotides are TGCGCCAGCAGCTTGAGGGGTTGGACAGTATCCGGGGAGCTGTTTTTT.

The table lists this clonotype with many counts. The rearrangement joins TRBV12-3 or TRBV12-4 to TRBJ2-1; 7 positions match TRBD2. There are 16 residues in the CDR3. V shed 1 base and J 3 bases; nucleotides not matched to a gene: 6. In DNA form, the CDR3 reads TGTGCCAGCAGTTTAGAGGCGGGAGTAGGCTACAATGAGCAGTTCTTC. Its protein product is CASSLEAGVGYNEQFF.

This clonotype has ten or more counts. V is TRBV2 and J is TRBJ2-1; D call uncertain. This CDR3 region has 11 residues. Germline-derived CDR1 and CDR2 are SNHLY and FYNNEI. V was cut by 11 bases and J by 6 bases, with 11 bases left in between. The CDR3 nucleotides read TGTGCCCCCTCTAGACTCAATGAGCAGTTCTTC. This encodes CAPSRLNEQFF.

The table lists this clonotype with many counts. V usage is TRBV10-3 and J usage is TRBJ1-5; tentative D call: TRBD1 (6 bases). With 3 bases removed from V and 5 bases from J, the gap between germline ends came to 11 bases. This CDR3 has 14 residues. Germline V CDR1 and CDR2: ENHRY, SYGVKD. CDR3 region: CAISEGGWDQPQHF. CDR3 coding DNA: TGTGCCATCAGTGAAGGGGGATGGGATCAGCCCCAGCATTTT.